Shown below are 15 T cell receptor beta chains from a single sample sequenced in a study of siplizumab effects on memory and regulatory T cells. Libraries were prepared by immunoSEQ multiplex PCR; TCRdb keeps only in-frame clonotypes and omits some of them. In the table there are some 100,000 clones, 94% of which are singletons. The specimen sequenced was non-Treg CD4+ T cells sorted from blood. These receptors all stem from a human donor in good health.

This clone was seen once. The CDR3 DNA is TGTGCCAGTAGTATAGCGGCAGGGGCTTCCTCTGGGGCCAACGTCCTGACTTTC. Protein product: CASSIAAGASSGANVLTF. The chain joins TRBV19 to TRBJ2-6, with a tentative D call TRBD1 (6 bases). The CDR3 is 18 residues long. Trimming took 1 base from V and 0 from J, leaving 13 bases between them. Germline V lookup: CDR1 LNHDA, CDR2 SQIVND (reference sequence). Based on the CDR3 plus reference TRBV19 and TRBJ2-6, the full variable domain is DGGITQSPKYLFRKEGQNVTLSCEQNLNHDAMYWYRQDPGQGLRLIYYSQIVNDFQKGDIAEGYSVSREKKESFPLTVTSAQKNPTAFYLCASSIAAGASSGANVLTFGAGSRLTVL.

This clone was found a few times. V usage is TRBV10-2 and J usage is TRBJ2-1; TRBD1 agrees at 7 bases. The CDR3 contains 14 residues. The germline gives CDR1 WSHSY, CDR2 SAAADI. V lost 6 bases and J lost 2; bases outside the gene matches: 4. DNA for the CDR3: TGCGCCAGCAGAACAGGGGACGCCTACAATGAGCAGTTCTTC. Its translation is CASRTGDAYNEQFF.

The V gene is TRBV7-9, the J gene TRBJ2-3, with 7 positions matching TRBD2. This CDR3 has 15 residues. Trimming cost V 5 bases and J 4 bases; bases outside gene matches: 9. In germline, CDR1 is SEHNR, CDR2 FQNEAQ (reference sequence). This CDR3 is CASSPRGSFADTQYF. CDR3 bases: TGTGCCAGCAGCCCCCGCGGGAGTTTCGCAGATACGCAGTATTTT.

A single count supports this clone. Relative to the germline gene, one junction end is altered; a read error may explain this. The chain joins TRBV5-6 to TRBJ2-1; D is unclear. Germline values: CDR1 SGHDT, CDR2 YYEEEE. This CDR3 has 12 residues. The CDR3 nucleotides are TGTGCCAGCAGCGTCGGGCCACCGGGTTTGGTCTTC. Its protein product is CASSVGPPGLVF.

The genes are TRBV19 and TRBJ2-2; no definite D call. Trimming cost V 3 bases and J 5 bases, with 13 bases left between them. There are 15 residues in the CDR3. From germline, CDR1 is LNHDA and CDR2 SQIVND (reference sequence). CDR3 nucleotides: TGTGCCAGTAGTATCGGTAAAAGGGTTACCGGGGAGCTGTTTTTT. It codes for CASSIGKRVTGELFF.

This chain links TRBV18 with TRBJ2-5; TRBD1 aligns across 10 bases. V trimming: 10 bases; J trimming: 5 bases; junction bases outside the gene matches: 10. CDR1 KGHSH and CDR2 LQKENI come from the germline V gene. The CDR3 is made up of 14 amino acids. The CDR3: CATLPTGGGETQYF. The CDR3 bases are TGTGCCACCCTGCCGACAGGGGGCGGGGAGACCCAGTACTTC.

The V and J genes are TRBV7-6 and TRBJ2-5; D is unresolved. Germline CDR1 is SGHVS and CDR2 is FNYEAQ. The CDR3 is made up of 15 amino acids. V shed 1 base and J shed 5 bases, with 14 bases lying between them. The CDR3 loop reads CASSLESLMSETQYF. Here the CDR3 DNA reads TGTGCCAGCAGCTTAGAGAGCTTGATGTCGGAGACCCAGTACTTC.

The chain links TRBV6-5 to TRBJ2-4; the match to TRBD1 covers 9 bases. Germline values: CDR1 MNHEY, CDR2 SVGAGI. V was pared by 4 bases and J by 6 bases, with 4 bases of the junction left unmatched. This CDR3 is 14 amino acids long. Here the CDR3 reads CASSFRTGANIQYF. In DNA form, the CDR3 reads TGTGCCAGCAGTTTCAGGACAGGGGCAAACATTCAGTACTTC.

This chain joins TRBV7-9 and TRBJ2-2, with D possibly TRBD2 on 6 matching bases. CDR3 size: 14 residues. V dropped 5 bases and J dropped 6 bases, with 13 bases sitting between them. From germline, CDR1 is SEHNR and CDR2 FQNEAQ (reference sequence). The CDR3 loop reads CASSPGVLSGELFF. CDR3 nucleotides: TGTGCCAGCAGCCCGGGAGTGCTCTCCGGGGAGCTGTTTTTT.

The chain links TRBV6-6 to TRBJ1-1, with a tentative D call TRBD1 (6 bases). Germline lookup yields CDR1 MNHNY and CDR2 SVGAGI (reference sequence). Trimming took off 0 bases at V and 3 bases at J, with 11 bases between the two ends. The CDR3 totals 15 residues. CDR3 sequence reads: CASSYSPGGYTEAFF. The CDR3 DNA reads TGTGCCAGCAGTTACTCTCCTGGGGGCTACACTGAAGCTTTCTTT.

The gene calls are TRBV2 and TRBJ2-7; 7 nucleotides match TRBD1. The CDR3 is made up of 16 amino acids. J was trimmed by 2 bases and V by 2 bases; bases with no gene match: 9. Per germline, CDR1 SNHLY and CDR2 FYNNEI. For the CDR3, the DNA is TGTGCCAGCAGTGAAAGAAGCAGGGGGATCCCCTACGAGCAGTACTTC. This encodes CASSERSRGIPYEQYF.

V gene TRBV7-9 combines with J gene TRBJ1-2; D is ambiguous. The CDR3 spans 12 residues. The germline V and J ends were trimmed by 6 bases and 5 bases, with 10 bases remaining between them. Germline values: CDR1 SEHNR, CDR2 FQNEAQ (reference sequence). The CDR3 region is CASSPVRYGYTF. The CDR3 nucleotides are TGTGCCAGCAGTCCGGTCCGGTATGGCTACACCTTC.

The DNA of the CDR3 is TGTGCCAGCAGTTATACACGGGTCTATGGCTACACCTTC. Its protein is CASSYTRVYGYTF. This chain joins TRBV6-5 and TRBJ1-2, with no clear D. Germline values: CDR1 MNHEY, CDR2 SVGAGI. There are 13 residues in the CDR3. Trimming removed 3 bases at V and 4 bases at J, with 9 bases between.

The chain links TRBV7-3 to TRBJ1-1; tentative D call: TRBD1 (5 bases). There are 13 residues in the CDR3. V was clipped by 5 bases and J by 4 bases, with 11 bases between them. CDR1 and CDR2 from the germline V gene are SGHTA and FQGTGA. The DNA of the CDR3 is TGTGCCAGCAGCGAGAGGGGCGGCACTGAAGCTTTCTTT. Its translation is CASSERGGTEAFF.

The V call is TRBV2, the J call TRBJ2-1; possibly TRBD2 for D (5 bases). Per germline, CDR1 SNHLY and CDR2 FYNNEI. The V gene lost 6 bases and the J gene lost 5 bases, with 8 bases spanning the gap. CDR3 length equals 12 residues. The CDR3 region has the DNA TGTGCCAGCAGGCTAGCCGACAATGAGCAGTTCTTC. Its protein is CASRLADNEQFF.